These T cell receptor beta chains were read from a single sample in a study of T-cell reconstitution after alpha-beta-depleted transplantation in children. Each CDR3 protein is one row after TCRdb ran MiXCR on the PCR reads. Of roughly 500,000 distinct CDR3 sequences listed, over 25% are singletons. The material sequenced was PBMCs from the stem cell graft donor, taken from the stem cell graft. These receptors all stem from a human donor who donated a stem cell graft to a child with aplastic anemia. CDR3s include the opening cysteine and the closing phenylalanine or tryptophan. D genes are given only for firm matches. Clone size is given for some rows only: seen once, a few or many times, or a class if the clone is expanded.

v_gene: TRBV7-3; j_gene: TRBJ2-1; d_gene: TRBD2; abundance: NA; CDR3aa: CASSLMGEGLNEQFF; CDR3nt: TGTGCCAGCAGCCTTATGGGGGAGGGCTTGAATGAGCAGTTCTTC
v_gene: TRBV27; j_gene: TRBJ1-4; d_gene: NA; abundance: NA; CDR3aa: CASSLGRGPNEKLFF; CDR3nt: TGTGCCAGCAGTTTAGGTCGGGGGCCTAATGAAAAACTGTTTTTT
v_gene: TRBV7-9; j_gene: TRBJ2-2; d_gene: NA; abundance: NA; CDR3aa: CASKGGAETGELFF; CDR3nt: TGTGCCAGCAAAGGCGGGGCAGAAACCGGGGAGCTGTTTTTT
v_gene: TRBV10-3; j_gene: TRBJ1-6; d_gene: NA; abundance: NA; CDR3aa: CAISVRGETPLHF; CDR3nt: TGTGCCATCAGTGTCCGGGGTGAGACACCCCTCCACTTT
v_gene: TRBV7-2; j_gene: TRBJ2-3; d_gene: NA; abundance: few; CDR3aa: CASSLQRSYTDTQYF; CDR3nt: TGTGCCAGCAGCTTACAGCGCTCATACACAGATACGCAGTATTTT
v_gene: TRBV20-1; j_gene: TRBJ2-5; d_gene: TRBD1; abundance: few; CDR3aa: CSARGPGTGVAETQYF; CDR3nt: TGCAGTGCTAGAGGGCCCGGGACAGGCGTTGCGGAGACCCAGTACTTC
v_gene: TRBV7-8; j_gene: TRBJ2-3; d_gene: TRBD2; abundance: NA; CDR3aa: CASSPITSGGTDTQYF; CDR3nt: TGTGCCAGCAGCCCGATCACTAGCGGTGGGACAGATACGCAGTATTTT
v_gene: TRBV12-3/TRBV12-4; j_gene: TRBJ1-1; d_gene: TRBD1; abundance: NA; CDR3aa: CASTSRQGMNTEAFF; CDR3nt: TGTGCCAGCACCTCTCGACAGGGGATGAACACTGAAGCTTTCTTT
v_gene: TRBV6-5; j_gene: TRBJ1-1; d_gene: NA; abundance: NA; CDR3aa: CASSFLLKGEAFF; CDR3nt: TGTGCCAGCAGTTTTCTTCTGAAGGGGGAAGCTTTCTTT
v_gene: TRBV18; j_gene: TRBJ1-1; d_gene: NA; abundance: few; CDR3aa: CASSPAGGHTEAFF; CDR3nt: TGTGCCAGCTCACCCGCGGGGGGCCACACTGAAGCTTTCTTT
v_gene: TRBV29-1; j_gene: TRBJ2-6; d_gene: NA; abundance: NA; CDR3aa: CSVESGRGSGANVLTF; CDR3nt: TGCAGCGTTGAGTCAGGGCGGGGATCTGGGGCCAACGTCCTGACTTTC
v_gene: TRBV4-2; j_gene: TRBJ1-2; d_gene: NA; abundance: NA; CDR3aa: CASSPTRTDGYTF; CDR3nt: TGTGCCAGCAGCCCGACGCGGACCGATGGCTACACCTTC
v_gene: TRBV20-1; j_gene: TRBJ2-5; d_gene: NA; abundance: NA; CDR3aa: CSASVGPQETQYF; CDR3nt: TGCAGTGCTAGTGTGGGCCCCCAAGAGACCCAGTACTTC
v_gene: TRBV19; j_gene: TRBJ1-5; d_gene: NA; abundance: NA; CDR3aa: CASSRIDSNQPQHF; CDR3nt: TGTGCCAGTAGCAGGATAGACAGCAATCAGCCCCAGCATTTT
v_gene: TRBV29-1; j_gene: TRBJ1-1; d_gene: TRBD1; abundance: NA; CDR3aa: CSVVRGQAFF; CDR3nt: TGCAGCGTTGTCAGGGGGCAAGCTTTCTTT
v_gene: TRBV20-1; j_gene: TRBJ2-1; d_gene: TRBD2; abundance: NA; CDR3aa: CSEGAAGGPYNEQFF; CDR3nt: TGCAGTGAGGGGGCAGCGGGAGGCCCCTACAATGAGCAGTTCTTC
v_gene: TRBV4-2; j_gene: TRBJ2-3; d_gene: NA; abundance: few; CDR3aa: CASSQDPYVDSTDTQYF; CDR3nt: TGTGCCAGCAGCCAAGATCCTTACGTAGACAGCACAGATACGCAGTATTTT
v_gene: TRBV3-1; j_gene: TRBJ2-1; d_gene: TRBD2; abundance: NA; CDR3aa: CASSHFGLAGASEFF; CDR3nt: TGTGCCAGCAGCCACTTTGGACTAGCGGGAGCTAGTGAGTTCTTC
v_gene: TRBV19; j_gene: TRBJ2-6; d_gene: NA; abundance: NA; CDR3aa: CATNPLGSGANVLTF; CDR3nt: TGTGCCACCAACCCTCTCGGATCTGGGGCCAACGTCCTGACTTTC
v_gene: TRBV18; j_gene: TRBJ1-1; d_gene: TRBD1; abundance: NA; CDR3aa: CASSPQGAQTEAFF; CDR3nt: TGTGCCAGCTCACCCCAGGGGGCGCAGACTGAAGCTTTCTTT
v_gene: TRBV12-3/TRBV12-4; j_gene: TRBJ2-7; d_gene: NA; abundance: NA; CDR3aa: CASSLDRVYEQYF; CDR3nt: TGTGCCAGCAGTTTAGACAGGGTCTACGAGCAGTACTTC
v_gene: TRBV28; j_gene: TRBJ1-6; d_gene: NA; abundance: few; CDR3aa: CASTLSGNSPLHF; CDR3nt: TGTGCCAGCACCCTGTCTGGTAATTCACCCCTCCACTTT
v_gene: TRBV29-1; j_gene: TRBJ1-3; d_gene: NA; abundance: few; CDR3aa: CSVEDSVTGNTIYF; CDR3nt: TGCAGCGTTGAGGATTCGGTGACTGGAAACACCATATATTTT
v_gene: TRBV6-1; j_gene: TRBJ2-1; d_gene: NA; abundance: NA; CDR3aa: CASSEAVTNEQFF; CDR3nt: TGTGCCAGCAGTGAAGCGGTTACTAATGAGCAGTTCTTC